Shown below are 2 T cell receptor beta chains from a single sample sequenced in a study of cytomegalovirus exposure and HLA in healthy donors. 13 Jbeta primers and 60 Vbeta primers were used for the PCR. Clones were read by immunoSEQ multiplex PCR, and TCRdb kept only the in-frame ones, dropping some. The sample carries about 150,000 clones, about 70% recorded once. Sequenced: PBMCs. The receptors were sampled from a woman aged 40 to 49 in good health and CMV-seronegative.

The chain uses TRBV6-5 and TRBJ1-1; TRBD1 agrees at 7 bases. The CDR3 is made up of 15 amino acids. CDR1 and CDR2 (germline): MNHEY, SVGAGI. J was trimmed by 4 bases and V by 6 bases; bases with no gene match: 11. The CDR3 sequence is CASRITGASTTEAFF. DNA for the CDR3: TGTGCCAGCAGAATAACAGGGGCGAGTACCACTGAAGCTTTCTTT.

The V call is TRBV28, the J call TRBJ1-2; 8 nucleotides agree with TRBD1. Germline V lookup: CDR1 MDHEN, CDR2 SYDVKM. Trimming at V came to 5 bases and at J to 10 bases, leaving 6 bases not matched to a gene. CDR3 length: 12 residues. CDR3 DNA: TGTGCCAGCAGTCCCAGGGGGCTAACCTACACCTTC. Residues: CASSPRGLTYTF.